This is a list of T cell receptor beta chains from one sample in a study of response to subunit inactivated influenza vaccine. Each CDR3 protein gets one entry after TCRdb re-called the RT-PCR reads with MiXCR. The data contain more than 200,000 distinct CDR3 sequences, 12% of them singletons. Sequences were derived from non-naive T cells sorted from PBMCs, sampled approximately 15 days before vaccination. The receptors stem from a man aged 45-60 years who received an inactivated influenza vaccine. Each CDR3 is given with its conserved first and last residue.

TRBJ2-7	TRBV6-5	CASSYSRTSGYEQYF
TRBJ2-5	TRBV2	CASSDMGLAEETQYF
TRBJ2-1	TRBV9	CASSVDGSGSLRYNEQFF
TRBJ2-7	TRBV7-2	CASSLAGSGNYEQYF
TRBJ2-3	TRBV18	CASSPVRDTQYF
TRBJ2-3	TRBV3-1	CASSQRTTGADTQYF
TRBJ2-7	TRBV7-9	CASSLQTGTSGTEQYF
TRBJ2-1	TRBV11-3	CASSFGPGRGNEQFF
TRBJ2-5	TRBV4-1	CASSQGTGGPKTQYF
TRBJ2-5	TRBV6-2/TRBV6-3	CASARRAGRGETQYF
TRBJ1-1	TRBV5-1	CASSAGYSDLNTEAFF
TRBJ2-3	TRBV24-1	CATADGSSTDTQYF
TRBJ1-4	TRBV19	CASSRDSRGKKLFF